One and the same sample provided the 22 T cell receptor beta chains below, sequenced in a study of T cell responses to AZD1222 COVID-19 vaccine. Repertoires were generated with immunoSEQ multiplex PCR, while TCRdb's copy carries only in-frame clones and drops some. The profile shows 150,000 or so clones, over 80% of them singletons. This material consisted of peripheral blood, taken 28 days after the second AZD1222 dose. The receptors shown here come from an adult who received the AZD1222 COVID-19 vaccine.

This clone was picked up one time. This chain links TRBV5-6 with TRBJ2-7, with D unclear. V was pared by 2 bases and J by 2 bases, with 5 bases between. Germline V gene sequence: CDR1 SGHDT, CDR2 YYEEEE. The CDR3 is 12 residues long. CDR3 loop: CASSFGTYEQYF. As DNA, the CDR3 is TGTGCCAGCAGCTTTGGGACCTACGAGCAGTACTTC.

V is TRBV5-6 and J is TRBJ2-4, with D possibly being TRBD1 or TRBD2 (5 bases each). The CDR3 contains 15 residues. Germline CDR1 and CDR2: SGHDT and YYEEEE. The germline V and J ends were trimmed by 6 bases and 11 bases, with 24 bases remaining between them. The CDR3 nucleotides read TGTGCCAGCACCACCCAGGCCGGGACCGGAGACGTTCAGTACTTC. Its translation: CASTTQAGTGDVQYF. The full variable domain, rest sourced from reference TRBV5-6 and TRBJ2-4, is DAGVTQSPTHLIKTRGQQVTLRCSPKSGHDTVSWYQQALGQGPQFIFQYYEEEERQRGNFPDRFSGHQFPNYSSELNVNALLLGDSALYLCASTTQAGTGDVQYFGAGTRLSVL.

The genes are TRBV6-1 and TRBJ1-5; D is unclear. The CDR3 length is 16 residues. V was trimmed by 0 bases and J by 0 bases, leaving 9 bases between them. Per the germline V gene, CDR1 is MNHNS and CDR2 is SASEGT. The CDR3 region has the DNA TGTGCCAGCAGTGAAGCGGGCGGTTATAGCAATCAGCCCCAGCATTTT. It encodes CASSEAGGYSNQPQHF.

This chain joins TRBV6-4 and TRBJ2-5; 7 nucleotides agree with TRBD1. Germline V gene data show CDR1 as MRHNA and CDR2 as SNTAGT. This CDR3 has 14 amino acids. V lost 8 bases, J lost 3 bases, and 9 bases stayed unmatched. The CDR3 region is CASPFRQGKETQYF. CDR3 DNA sequence: TGTGCCAGCCCATTTCGACAGGGCAAAGAGACCCAGTACTTC.

The chain carries TRBV30 and TRBJ1-5; possible D gene TRBD1, 5 bases. CDR1 is GTSNPN, CDR2 SVGIG, per germline (reference sequence). V shed 0 bases and J shed 4 bases, with 13 bases lying between them. CDR3 length: 15 residues. The CDR3 nucleotides are TGTGCCTGGAGTGTTCCCGGGACTCGAAATCAGCCCCAGCATTTT. The encoded protein is CAWSVPGTRNQPQHF.

The chain has TRBV11-3 and TRBJ2-5, with 8 bases identical to TRBD1. Germline CDR1 is SGHNT and CDR2 is YENEEA. The CDR3 runs 19 residues. Trimming removed 7 bases from V and 2 bases from J; junction bases left unmatched: 21. The CDR3 reads CASTQGALISTPFQETQYF. The CDR3 nucleotides read TGTGCCAGCACCCAGGGGGCGCTTATTAGTACCCCCTTTCAAGAGACCCAGTACTTC.

J is TRBJ2-3 and V is TRBV24-1; D is unresolved. The germline V gene has CDR1 KGHDR and CDR2 SFDVKD. The V and J ends lost 2 bases and 8 bases respectively, with 25 bases between them. The CDR3 spans 18 residues. The CDR3 nucleotides are TGTGCCACCAGTGATTCAAGGACCTCCACTGGCACATCGGGTACGCAGTATTTT. Translated, it gives CATSDSRTSTGTSGTQYF.

The rearrangement joins TRBV5-5 to TRBJ1-1, with D possibly matching TRBD1 (5 bases). Germline lookup yields CDR1 SGHKS and CDR2 YYEKEE (reference sequence). CDR3 length: 12 amino acids. The V gene lost 4 bases and the J gene lost 8 bases, with 12 bases spanning the gap. CDR3 sequence: CASSPGTGEAFF. The CDR3 region has the DNA TGTGCCAGCAGCCCGGGGACGGGAGAAGCTTTCTTT. The full variable domain, with the rest looked up from reference TRBV5-5 and TRBJ1-1, is DAGVTQSPTHLIKTRGQQVTLRCSPISGHKSVSWYQQVLGQGPQFIFQYYEKEERGRGNFPDRFSARQFPNYSSELNVNALLLGDSALYLCASSPGTGEAFFGQGTRLTVV.

CDR3: CASTSANIQYF. The CDR3 DNA follows: TGTGCCAGCACTAGCGCAAACATTCAGTACTTC. This chain connects TRBV12-3 or TRBV12-4 to TRBJ2-4, with a tentative D call TRBD2 (6 bases). The CDR3 covers 11 residues. The V end lost 7 bases, the J end lost 6 bases, and 7 bases lay between the germline ends.

This chain uses TRBV2 with TRBJ2-3; 8 bases line up with TRBD2. CDR1 is SNHLY and CDR2 is FYNNEI in the germline V gene. V was pared by 5 bases and J by 1 base, with 5 bases of the junction left unmatched. This CDR3 comprises 15 residues. The CDR3 loop is CASSRTSWGTDTQYF. The CDR3 DNA is TGTGCCAGCAGTCGGACTAGCTGGGGCACAGATACGCAGTATTTT.

This clone was seen ten or more times. The V and J genes are TRBV4-1 and TRBJ1-1; D unresolved. CDR1 is MGHRA, CDR2 YSYEKL, per germline. Trimming took off 0 bases at V and 0 bases at J, with 11 bases between the two ends. The CDR3 has 16 amino acids. The CDR3 DNA follows: TGCGCCAGCAGCCAAGATCGGTGGTCAGTGAACACTGAAGCTTTCTTT. Residues: CASSQDRWSVNTEAFF.

The chain has TRBV7-2 and TRBJ2-2; D could derive from TRBD1 or TRBD2 (6 bases each). The CDR3 is made up of 17 amino acids. Trimming took 2 bases from V and 4 from J, leaving 17 bases between them. The germline V gene has CDR1 SGHTA and CDR2 FQGNSA. CDR3 in amino acids: CASSLPSGGSSTGELFF. DNA for the CDR3: TGTGCCAGCAGCTTACCTTCCGGGGGCTCGAGCACCGGGGAGCTGTTTTTT.

The chain recombines TRBV7-2 with TRBJ1-2, with TRBD1 matching over 8 bases. This CDR3 contains 14 residues. V lost 5 bases, J lost 4 bases, and 6 bases stayed unmatched. Per the germline V gene, CDR1 is SGHTA and CDR2 is FQGNSA. CDR3 nucleotide sequence: TGTGCCAGCAGCCCCTGGACAGGGATCTATGGCTACACCTTC. Protein sequence: CASSPWTGIYGYTF.

CDR3 in amino acids: CASSSAGTANTEAFF. CDR3 in DNA: TGCGCCAGCAGCTCGGCGGGGACGGCAAACACTGAAGCTTTCTTT. The chain recombines TRBV5-1 with TRBJ1-1, with D maybe TRBD1 (5 bases). V was shortened by 3 bases and J by 2 bases, with 14 bases between the two germline ends. Germline CDR1 and CDR2: SGHRS and YFSETQ. CDR3 length equals 15 residues.

The chain links TRBV5-1 to TRBJ2-2, with no clear D. The CDR3 is 15 amino acids. Germline CDR1 reads SGHRS; CDR2 reads YFSETQ. V lost 5 bases and J lost 5, with 16 bases in between. The CDR3 protein is CASRGAADGTGELFF. CDR3 coding DNA: TGCGCCAGCAGGGGTGCTGCTGACGGAACCGGGGAGCTGTTTTTT.

This chain connects TRBV5-1 to TRBJ2-2; 7 bases are shared with TRBD2. The J segment lost 4 bases and the V segment lost 4 bases, leaving 10 bases of the junction unmatched. The CDR3 is made up of 16 amino acids. Germline loops: CDR1 SGHRS, CDR2 YFSETQ. CDR3 protein: CASSTQSTSITGELFF. In DNA, the CDR3 is TGCGCCAGCAGCACCCAATCGACTAGCATCACCGGGGAGCTGTTTTTT. The full variable domain, completed using reference TRBV5-1 and TRBJ2-2, is KAGVTQTPRYLIKTRGQQVTLSCSPISGHRSVSWYQQTPGQGLQFLFEYFSETQRNKGNFPGRFSGRQFSNSRSEMNVSTLELGDSALYLCASSTQSTSITGELFFGEGSRLTVL.

This clone was observed once. The chain has TRBV6-1 and TRBJ1-3, with D tentatively TRBD1 (6 bases). CDR1 and CDR2 from the germline V gene are MNHNS and SASEGT. Trimming left V 2 bases short and J 0 bases short, with 11 bases between. CDR3 length equals 16 residues. In DNA, the CDR3 is TGTGCCAGCAGTGAACAGGGGTTAGACTCTGGAAACACCATATATTTT. Amino acids: CASSEQGLDSGNTIYF.

V usage is TRBV6-5 and J usage is TRBJ1-5; 7 bases align to TRBD1. V dropped 5 bases and J dropped 0; count of bases not matched to a gene: 4. Germline CDR1 reads MNHEY; CDR2 reads SVGAGI. The CDR3 has 15 residues. The chain's CDR3 is CASSPGTDSNQPQHF. The CDR3 DNA sequence: TGTGCCAGCAGTCCCGGGACAGATAGCAATCAGCCCCAGCATTTT.

The V call is TRBV29-1, the J call TRBJ1-2, with TRBD1 matching 8 bases. From germline, CDR1 is SQVTM and CDR2 ANQGSEA. The CDR3 sequence is 14 residues long. Germline trimming cut 5 bases from V and 5 bases from J; bases unmatched to any gene: 10. CDR3: CSVPGTGISYGYTF. Here the CDR3 DNA reads TGCAGCGTTCCCGGGACAGGCATATCTTATGGCTACACCTTC.

The rearrangement uses TRBV6-5 and TRBJ2-2; TRBD1 is a possible D gene (5 bases). This CDR3 comprises 12 residues. V lost 8 bases to trimming and J lost 3 bases, with 7 bases between them. Per germline, CDR1 MNHEY and CDR2 SVGAGI. The CDR3 loop reads CASLRDTGELFF. The CDR3 bases are TGTGCCAGCCTCAGGGACACCGGGGAGCTGTTTTTT.

The gene calls are TRBV5-1 and TRBJ1-1; 9 bases align to TRBD1. The CDR3 sequence is 15 residues long. The germline V gene encodes CDR1 SGHRS and CDR2 YFSETQ. J was trimmed by 6 bases and V by 0 bases; bases with no gene match: 6. CDR3 in amino acids: CASSLEGTGRAEAFF. CDR3 nucleotides: TGCGCCAGCAGCTTGGAAGGGACAGGGCGCGCTGAAGCTTTCTTT.

The V and J genes are TRBV2 and TRBJ2-2, with 7 bases identical to TRBD2. This CDR3 comprises 18 residues. The trim removed 7 bases at V and 1 base at J, leaving 15 bases unmatched. The germline CDR1 and CDR2 sequences are SNHLY and FYNNEI. CDR3 protein: CASTIIRLGGGNTGELFF. For the CDR3, the DNA is TGTGCCAGCACTATTATCCGCCTGGGCGGGGGGAACACCGGGGAGCTGTTTTTT.